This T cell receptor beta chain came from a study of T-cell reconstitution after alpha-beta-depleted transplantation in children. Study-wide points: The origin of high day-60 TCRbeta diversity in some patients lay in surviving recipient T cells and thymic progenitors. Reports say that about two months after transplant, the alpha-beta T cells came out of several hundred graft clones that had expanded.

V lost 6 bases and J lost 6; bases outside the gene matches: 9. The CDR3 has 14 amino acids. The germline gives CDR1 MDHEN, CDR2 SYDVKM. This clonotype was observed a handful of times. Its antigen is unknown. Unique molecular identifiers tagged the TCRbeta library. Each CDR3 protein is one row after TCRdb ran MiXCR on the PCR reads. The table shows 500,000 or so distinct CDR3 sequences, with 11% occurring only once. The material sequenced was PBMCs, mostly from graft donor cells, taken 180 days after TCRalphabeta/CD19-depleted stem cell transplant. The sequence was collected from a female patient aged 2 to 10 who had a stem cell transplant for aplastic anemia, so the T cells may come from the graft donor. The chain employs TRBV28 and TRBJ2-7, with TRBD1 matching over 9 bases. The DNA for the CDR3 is TGTGCCAGCAGGTCACCGGGACAGGGCGGCGAGCAGTACTTC. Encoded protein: CASRSPGQGGEQYF.